The rows below give T cell receptor beta chains drawn from one sample of a study of blood T cell repertoires in COVID-19. Some clones are missing from TCRdb's copy, which holds only in-frame ones; the method was immunoSEQ multiplex PCR. The profile covers around 280,000 clones, with roughly 87% appearing a single time and roughly 2% taken by the ten largest. The sample was peripheral blood. The receptor set was obtained from a woman aged 50 to 65 who had recovered from COVID-19. Both conserved end residues are part of each CDR3. A D gene is named only where the DNA matches it firmly. Clone size is given for some rows only: seen once, a few or many times, or a class if the clone is expanded.

abundance: NA
v_gene: TRBV5-4
j_gene: TRBJ2-3
d_gene: TRBD1
CDR3aa: CASSSQGGLGDTQYF
CDR3nt: TGTGCCAGCAGCTCACAGGGGGGCCTTGGGGATACGCAGTATTTT

abundance: NA
v_gene: TRBV18
j_gene: TRBJ2-7
d_gene: NA
CDR3aa: CASSPGLEQYF
CDR3nt: TGTGCCAGCTCACCAGGGCTCGAGCAGTACTTC

abundance: few
v_gene: TRBV7-9
j_gene: TRBJ1-2
d_gene: TRBD1
CDR3aa: CASSLATRYRGREYGYTF
CDR3nt: TGTGCCAGCAGCTTAGCAACTCGCTACAGGGGGCGAGAGTATGGCTACACCTTC

abundance: NA
v_gene: TRBV7-9
j_gene: TRBJ1-1
d_gene: NA
CDR3aa: CASTTRGPEGDTEAFF
CDR3nt: TGTGCCAGCACCACCCGTGGGCCAGAGGGGGACACTGAAGCTTTCTTT

abundance: NA
v_gene: TRBV7-2
j_gene: TRBJ1-2
d_gene: NA
CDR3aa: CASSLNNPRQEHYGYTF
CDR3nt: TGTGCCAGCAGCTTAAACAACCCCCGACAGGAGCACTATGGCTACACCTTC

abundance: once
v_gene: TRBV5-1
j_gene: TRBJ2-3
d_gene: NA
CDR3aa: CASSDRDWGDRDTQYF
CDR3nt: TGCGCCAGCAGCGACCGGGACTGGGGGGATCGAGATACGCAGTATTTT

abundance: NA
v_gene: TRBV5-6
j_gene: TRBJ2-3
d_gene: NA
CDR3aa: CASSLLILATSTDTQYF
CDR3nt: TGTGCCAGCAGCTTGTTAATCTTAGCGACCAGCACAGATACGCAGTATTTT

abundance: NA
v_gene: TRBV6-4
j_gene: TRBJ1-5
d_gene: NA
CDR3aa: CASSKDRSDNQPQHF
CDR3nt: TGTGCCAGCAGTAAAGACAGATCCGATAATCAGCCCCAGCATTTT

abundance: NA
v_gene: TRBV5-4
j_gene: TRBJ2-7
d_gene: TRBD1
CDR3aa: CASSSFGTGEGHKYF
CDR3nt: TGTGCCAGCAGCTCTTTTGGGACAGGGGAGGGCCACAAGTACTTC

abundance: NA
v_gene: TRBV25-1
j_gene: TRBJ2-2
d_gene: NA
CDR3aa: CASSGGLYTGELFF
CDR3nt: TGTGCCAGCAGTGGGGGACTTTACACCGGGGAGCTGTTTTTT

abundance: NA
v_gene: TRBV15
j_gene: TRBJ2-3
d_gene: NA
CDR3aa: CATSRVLRREGRDTQYF
CDR3nt: TGTGCCACCAGCAGAGTCCTTCGCCGGGAAGGAAGAGATACGCAGTATTTT

abundance: NA
v_gene: TRBV7-3
j_gene: TRBJ2-2
d_gene: NA
CDR3aa: CASSPSLEKANTGELFF
CDR3nt: TGTGCCAGCAGCCCGTCGTTGGAGAAGGCGAACACCGGGGAGCTGTTTTTT

abundance: NA
v_gene: TRBV7-3
j_gene: TRBJ2-3
d_gene: NA
CDR3aa: CASSLTTGDTQYF
CDR3nt: TGTGCCAGCAGCTTAACAACTGGAGATACGCAGTATTTT

abundance: NA
v_gene: TRBV15
j_gene: TRBJ1-2
d_gene: TRBD1
CDR3aa: CATSRGGGTGGYGYTF
CDR3nt: TGTGCCACCAGCAGAGGTGGTGGGACAGGGGGGTATGGCTACACCTTC

abundance: once
v_gene: TRBV6-5
j_gene: TRBJ2-7
d_gene: NA
CDR3aa: CASRGGEAPYEQYF
CDR3nt: TGTGCCAGCAGAGGTGGGGAGGCCCCCTACGAGCAGTACTTC

abundance: NA
v_gene: TRBV28
j_gene: TRBJ1-6
d_gene: TRBD1
CDR3aa: CASRGGPYNSPLHF
CDR3nt: TGTGCCAGCAGAGGGGGCCCCTATAATTCACCCCTCCACTTT

abundance: NA
v_gene: TRBV27
j_gene: TRBJ1-1
d_gene: NA
CDR3aa: CASSFAGPQRSEAFF
CDR3nt: TGTGCCAGCAGTTTCGCGGGGCCCCAGAGGTCTGAAGCTTTCTTT

abundance: once
v_gene: TRBV3-1/TRBV3-2
j_gene: TRBJ2-5
d_gene: TRBD2
CDR3aa: CASSQVASGMEETQYF
CDR3nt: TGTGCCAGCAGCCAAGTGGCTAGCGGGATGGAAGAGACCCAGTACTTC

abundance: NA
v_gene: TRBV18
j_gene: TRBJ1-2
d_gene: NA
CDR3aa: CASSHRVSDGYTF
CDR3nt: TGTGCCAGCTCACACAGGGTATCAGATGGCTACACCTTC

abundance: few
v_gene: TRBV7-9
j_gene: TRBJ1-1
d_gene: TRBD1
CDR3aa: CASSGGQGRTEAFF
CDR3nt: TGTGCCAGCAGCGGAGGACAGGGTAGGACTGAAGCTTTCTTT

abundance: NA
v_gene: TRBV5-1
j_gene: TRBJ2-6
d_gene: NA
CDR3aa: CASSSTGPTTGANVLTF
CDR3nt: TGCGCCAGCAGCTCGACCGGTCCCACTACAGGGGCCAACGTCCTGACTTTC

abundance: NA
v_gene: TRBV6-6
j_gene: TRBJ2-1
d_gene: TRBD2
CDR3aa: CASNAAGGIYNEQFF
CDR3nt: TGTGCCAGCAACGCAGCCGGGGGGATTTACAATGAGCAGTTCTTC

abundance: NA
v_gene: TRBV19
j_gene: TRBJ2-5
d_gene: TRBD1
CDR3aa: CASSPGTGYETQYF
CDR3nt: TGTGCCAGTAGCCCCGGGACAGGGTACGAGACCCAGTACTTC

abundance: NA
v_gene: TRBV7-2
j_gene: TRBJ2-1
d_gene: NA
CDR3aa: CASSYNEQFF
CDR3nt: TGTGCCAGCAGTTATAATGAGCAGTTCTTC

abundance: NA
v_gene: TRBV19
j_gene: TRBJ1-4
d_gene: TRBD1
CDR3aa: CASRRTGGHEKLFF
CDR3nt: TGTGCCAGTAGACGGACAGGGGGCCATGAAAAACTGTTTTTT

abundance: few
v_gene: TRBV18
j_gene: TRBJ2-1
d_gene: NA
CDR3aa: CASSPNTKAMTANEQFF
CDR3nt: TGTGCCAGCTCACCAAACACAAAAGCGATGACGGCGAATGAGCAGTTCTTC

abundance: once
v_gene: TRBV27
j_gene: TRBJ2-2
d_gene: NA
CDR3aa: CASSFRRANTGELFF
CDR3nt: TGTGCCAGCAGTTTTAGGAGGGCGAACACCGGGGAGCTGTTTTTT

abundance: once
v_gene: TRBV28
j_gene: TRBJ2-7
d_gene: TRBD2
CDR3aa: CASSLSGWGGRAYEQYF
CDR3nt: TGTGCCAGCAGTTTATCTGGTTGGGGCGGGAGGGCCTACGAGCAGTACTTC

abundance: NA
v_gene: TRBV27
j_gene: TRBJ1-2
d_gene: NA
CDR3aa: CASSSSGNYGYTF
CDR3nt: TGTGCCAGCAGTTCTTCCGGGAACTATGGCTACACCTTC

abundance: NA
v_gene: TRBV5-1
j_gene: TRBJ2-1
d_gene: NA
CDR3aa: CASSLDGETYNEQFF
CDR3nt: TGCGCCAGCAGCTTGGATGGGGAGACCTACAATGAGCAGTTCTTC

abundance: NA
v_gene: TRBV7-2
j_gene: TRBJ1-2
d_gene: NA
CDR3aa: CASGTSYGYTF
CDR3nt: TGTGCCAGCGGCACAAGCTATGGCTACACCTTC

abundance: NA
v_gene: TRBV5-1
j_gene: TRBJ1-4
d_gene: NA
CDR3aa: CASSRRGEEKLFF
CDR3nt: TGCGCCAGCAGCCGTCGGGGGGAGGAAAAACTGTTTTTT

abundance: NA
v_gene: TRBV5-1
j_gene: TRBJ2-3
d_gene: TRBD2
CDR3aa: CASSFGAGGPLGLTDTQYF
CDR3nt: TGCGCCAGCAGCTTCGGAGCGGGGGGGCCTTTGGGGCTCACAGATACGCAGTATTTT

abundance: NA
v_gene: TRBV6-5
j_gene: TRBJ2-5
d_gene: TRBD2
CDR3aa: CASTEGGMETQYF
CDR3nt: TGTGCCAGCACCGAGGGAGGGATGGAGACCCAGTACTTC

abundance: NA
v_gene: TRBV19
j_gene: TRBJ1-1
d_gene: TRBD1
CDR3aa: CASSSLRTGSGTEAFF
CDR3nt: TGTGCCAGTAGTTCGCTCCGGACAGGGTCGGGGACTGAAGCTTTCTTT

abundance: once
v_gene: TRBV2
j_gene: TRBJ1-5
d_gene: NA
CDR3aa: CASSEQGNLHQPQHF
CDR3nt: TGTGCCAGCAGTGAGCAGGGAAATCTCCATCAGCCCCAGCATTTT

abundance: NA
v_gene: TRBV6-6
j_gene: TRBJ2-1
d_gene: TRBD2
CDR3aa: CASSYLAGGPGDEQFF
CDR3nt: TGTGCCAGCAGTTATCTAGCGGGAGGGCCGGGGGATGAGCAGTTCTTC

abundance: NA
v_gene: TRBV24-1
j_gene: TRBJ1-2
d_gene: NA
CDR3aa: CATSDLSRGYGYTF
CDR3nt: TGTGCCACCAGTGATTTGTCCAGAGGCTATGGCTACACCTTC

abundance: NA
v_gene: TRBV4-3
j_gene: TRBJ2-3
d_gene: NA
CDR3aa: CASSQDPGIGDTQYF
CDR3nt: TGCGCCAGCAGCCAAGATCCGGGGATCGGAGATACGCAGTATTTT

abundance: NA
v_gene: TRBV19
j_gene: TRBJ2-3
d_gene: NA
CDR3aa: CASSMVAASTDTQYF
CDR3nt: TGTGCCAGTAGTATGGTAGCGGCTAGCACAGATACGCAGTATTTT

abundance: NA
v_gene: TRBV27
j_gene: TRBJ1-6
d_gene: TRBD1
CDR3aa: CASSSSKGPLTWDRASPLHF
CDR3nt: TGTGCCAGCAGTTCTTCTAAGGGCCCACTAACCTGGGACAGGGCTTCACCCCTCCACTTT

abundance: NA
v_gene: TRBV7-3
j_gene: TRBJ1-3
d_gene: TRBD1
CDR3aa: CASSPQGANTIYF
CDR3nt: TGTGCCAGCAGCCCCCAGGGGGCAAACACCATATATTTT

abundance: NA
v_gene: TRBV6-5
j_gene: TRBJ2-1
d_gene: TRBD2
CDR3aa: CASSYSRLAGNSEFF
CDR3nt: TGTGCCAGCAGTTACTCTAGGCTAGCGGGAAATAGCGAGTTCTTC

abundance: NA
v_gene: TRBV30
j_gene: TRBJ2-5
d_gene: NA
CDR3aa: CAWSGSRQETQYF
CDR3nt: TGTGCCTGGAGTGGAAGCAGGCAAGAGACCCAGTACTTC

abundance: NA
v_gene: TRBV6-5
j_gene: TRBJ2-7
d_gene: TRBD1
CDR3aa: CASRGDSDEQYF
CDR3nt: TGTGCCAGCAGAGGGGACAGCGACGAGCAGTACTTC